The 13 T cell receptor beta chains in this list originate from one sample, sequenced in a study of response to subunit inactivated influenza vaccine (dated by TCRdb to 2017 to 2018). Library creation used RT-PCR. Instrument used: Illumina HiSeq 2500. The raw public reads went through TCRdb reprocessing: fastp at Q25, MiXCR clone calling, in-frame beta chains kept. Every distinct CDR3 protein forms one entry, paired with its most common genes and DNA. The sample profile shows about 700,000 distinct CDR3 sequences; roughly 13% of them were found once. Approximately 7% of the sample comes from the top ten. Sequenced material: PBMCs from blood, taken approximately 15 days before vaccination. Receptors were obtained from a man aged 50-60 years who received an inactivated influenza vaccine. Donor details come from another sample of the same person, matched by shared clones.

This clonotype has at least ten counts. For the CDR3, the DNA is TGTGCCAGCACGCAAGATTTGGGGACAGGGAACTCCTACGAGCAGTACTTC. As protein: CASTQDLGTGNSYEQYF. The chain couples TRBV3-1 to TRBJ2-7; TRBD1 agrees at 9 bases. The germline V gene has CDR1 LGHDT and CDR2 YNNKEL (reference sequence). V lost 7 bases and J lost 0; bases outside the gene matches: 13. There are 17 residues in the CDR3.

This clonotype was recorded a few times. The chain employs TRBV5-1 and TRBJ1-4; 8 bases align to TRBD1. The CDR3 has 16 residues. V lost 4 bases and J lost 2; bases outside the gene matches: 7. CDR1 is SGHRS, CDR2 YFSETQ, per germline. In DNA form, the CDR3 reads TGCGCCAGCAGCCTTACAGGGACAGGTACTAATGAAAAACTGTTTTTT. Translated, it gives CASSLTGTGTNEKLFF.

This rearrangement joins TRBV6-5 to TRBJ2-3; D unresolved. Germline CDR1 and CDR2: MNHEY and SVGAGI. Trimming removed 2 bases from V and 3 bases from J, with 12 bases in between. The CDR3 length is 15 residues. The CDR3 loop reads CASSYLGGPTDTQYF. The CDR3 DNA is TGTGCCAGCAGTTACCTTGGCGGACCGACAGATACGCAGTATTTT.

This clonotype came up many times. The chain recombines TRBV4-3 with TRBJ1-1; D remains ambiguous. This CDR3 has 14 amino acids. V gave up 0 bases and J gave up 5 bases, with 10 bases separating them. Germline V CDR1 and CDR2: LGHNA, YSLEER. The CDR3 reads CASSQDVDSTEAFF. The CDR3 DNA is TGCGCCAGCAGCCAAGACGTGGACTCTACTGAAGCTTTCTTT.

The rearrangement links TRBV5-6 to TRBJ2-4; D is unresolved. The V end lost 0 bases, the J end lost 0 bases, and 10 bases lay between the germline ends. The CDR3 loop spans 16 amino acids. Germline values: CDR1 SGHDT, CDR2 YYEEEE. The CDR3 bases are TGTGCCAGCAGCTTGGTGATGGAGCTAGCCAAAAACATTCAGTACTTC. Amino acid sequence: CASSLVMELAKNIQYF.

This clonotype has a handful of counts. The chain joins TRBV4-3 to TRBJ2-5, with D possibly being TRBD2 (6 bases). The length of the CDR3 is 14 residues. Germline V gene sequence: CDR1 LGHNA, CDR2 YSLEER. Trimming left V 4 bases short and J 4 bases short, with 13 bases between. CDR3 DNA sequence: TGCGCCAGCAGCCCACTTGGAGCGGGAGAGACCCAGTACTTC. This gives the protein CASSPLGAGETQYF.

The chain employs TRBV4-3 and TRBJ2-7; D perhaps matches TRBD2 (6 bases). The CDR3 is made up of 16 amino acids. The germline V and J ends were trimmed by 3 bases and 4 bases, with 19 bases remaining between them. Germline values: CDR1 LGHNA, CDR2 YSLEER. The CDR3 here is CASSQDKASGLYEQYF. CDR3 bases: TGCGCCAGCAGCCAGGACAAGGCCAGCGGGTTGTACGAGCAGTACTTC.

This chain links TRBV7-9 with TRBJ2-1; TRBD2 matches at 14 bases. V shed 5 bases and J 10 bases; nucleotides not matched to a gene: 7. The CDR3 runs to 15 residues. Germline CDR1 SEHNR, CDR2 FQNEAQ (reference sequence). The CDR3, as DNA: TGTGCCAGCAGCGCCGGACTAGCGGGAGGCGGCGAGCAGTTCTTC. It translates to CASSAGLAGGGEQFF.

The chain joins TRBV7-2 to TRBJ1-2; possibly TRBD1 for D (5 bases). V lost 5 bases and J lost 4, with 17 bases in between. From germline, CDR1 is SGHTA and CDR2 FQGNSA. The CDR3 consists of 15 residues. CDR3 bases: TGTGCCAGCAGCCCGTCCCCGGTGGGGGGCTATGGCTACACCTTC. Protein: CASSPSPVGGYGYTF.

The rearrangement links TRBV5-1 to TRBJ1-2; tentatively, D is TRBD1 (6 bases). CDR3 size: 14 residues. Germline V gene data show CDR1 as SGHRS and CDR2 as YFSETQ. V lost 2 bases, J lost 2 bases, and 10 bases lay in between. CDR3 coding DNA: TGCGCCAGCAGCTTACAGGGAAAGAACTATGGCTACACCTTC. Encoded protein: CASSLQGKNYGYTF.

In this sample, this clonotype turned up a few times. The rearrangement joins TRBV9 to TRBJ1-6, with TRBD1 identical over 8 bases. Germline V gene data show CDR1 as SGDLS and CDR2 as YYNGEE. The CDR3 covers 15 residues. V shed 3 bases, J shed 9 bases, and the junction held 8 bases outside the gene matches. DNA for the CDR3: TGTGCCAGCAGCGCGCGACAGGGGAGTTTTTCACCCCTCCACTTT. Amino acid sequence: CASSARQGSFSPLHF.

The V call is TRBV30, the J call TRBJ2-7; 9 bases match TRBD1. In germline, CDR1 is GTSNPN, CDR2 SVGIG (reference sequence). CDR3 length equals 15 residues. Trimming at V came to 4 bases and at J to 5 bases, leaving 12 bases not matched to a gene. The CDR3 here is CAWNHYGTGSHEQYF. The CDR3 DNA sequence: TGTGCCTGGAATCACTACGGGACAGGGTCCCACGAGCAGTACTTC.

CDR3 DNA: TGTGCCAGCAGTTTGGGGGGCCGCGGAGGCTTCGAGCAGTACTTC. This sequence encodes CASSLGGRGGFEQYF. This chain links TRBV28 with TRBJ2-7; D tentatively fits TRBD1 or TRBD2 (6 bases each). Germline values: CDR1 MDHEN, CDR2 SYDVKM. This CDR3 region has 15 residues. V was trimmed by 3 bases and J by 6 bases, leaving 18 bases between them.